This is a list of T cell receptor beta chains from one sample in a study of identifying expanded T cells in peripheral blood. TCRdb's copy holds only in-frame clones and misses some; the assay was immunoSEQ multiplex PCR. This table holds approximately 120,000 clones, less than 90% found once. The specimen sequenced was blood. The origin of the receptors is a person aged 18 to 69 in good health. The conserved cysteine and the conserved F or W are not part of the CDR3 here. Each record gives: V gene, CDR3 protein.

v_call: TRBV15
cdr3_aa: ATSPRASGDEQF

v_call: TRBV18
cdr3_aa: ASSPPMTEETQY

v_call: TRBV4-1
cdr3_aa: ASSQSVSGVQETQY

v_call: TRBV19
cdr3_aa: ASKDRGPKGHNEQF

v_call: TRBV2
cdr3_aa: ASRQGVTDTQY

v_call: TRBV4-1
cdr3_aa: ASSQGASGGPNEQF

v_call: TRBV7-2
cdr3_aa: ASSLGAGVPWELF

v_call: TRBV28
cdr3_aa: ASSTAGTGKHEQY

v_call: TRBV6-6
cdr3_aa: ASSYVASAYNEQF

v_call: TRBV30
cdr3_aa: AWRVGGDYGYT

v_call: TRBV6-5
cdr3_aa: ASSYLGQGEGKLF

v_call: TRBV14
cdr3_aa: ASSYGQDTQY

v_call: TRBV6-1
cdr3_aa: AGDRGFSQETQY

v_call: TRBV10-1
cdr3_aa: ASSESRRRGANVLT

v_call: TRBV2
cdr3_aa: ASSELPGGGSGYT

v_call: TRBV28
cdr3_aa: ASTPGGKLSDTQY

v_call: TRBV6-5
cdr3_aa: ASWAGRRTEAF

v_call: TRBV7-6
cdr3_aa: ASGTGTEAF

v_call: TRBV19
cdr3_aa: ASSIPSRTPGGGYT

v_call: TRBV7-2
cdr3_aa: ASSLGRFSYNEQF

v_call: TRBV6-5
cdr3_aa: ASSLQGSTEAF

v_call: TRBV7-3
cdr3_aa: ASSLAGGSTDTQY

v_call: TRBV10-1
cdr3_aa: ASSAQGVHQPQH

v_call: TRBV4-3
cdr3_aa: ASSQDLGTVNSPLH

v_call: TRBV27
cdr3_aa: ASSFSGGANSPLH

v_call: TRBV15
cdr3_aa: ATSREMGVVGGGELF

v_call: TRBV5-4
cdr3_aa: ASSTTGPAYEQY

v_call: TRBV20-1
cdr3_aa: SVPGAYEQY

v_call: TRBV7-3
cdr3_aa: ASSPNPGETQY

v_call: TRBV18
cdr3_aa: ASSTTGDEQY

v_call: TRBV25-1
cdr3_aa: ASSEYQDNEQF

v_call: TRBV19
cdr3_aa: ASSIASFYGYT

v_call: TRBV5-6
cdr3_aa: ASSLADTEAF

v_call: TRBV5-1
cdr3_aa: ASSRDVPYNEQF

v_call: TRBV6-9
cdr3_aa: ASRHSGEGGYGYT

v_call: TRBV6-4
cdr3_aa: ASSDSRGRGRDEQF

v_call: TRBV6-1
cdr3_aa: ASSEGPGGGYT

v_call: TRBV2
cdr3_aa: ASTRYMTF

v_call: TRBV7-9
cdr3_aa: ASSLGLAGGLDTQY

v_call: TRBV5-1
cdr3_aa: ASSRQGNQPQH

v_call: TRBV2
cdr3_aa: ASRPGTGATNQPQH

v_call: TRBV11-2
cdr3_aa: ASSLRPPGQGKYEQY

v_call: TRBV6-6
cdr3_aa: ASSYYGGAAGNEQF

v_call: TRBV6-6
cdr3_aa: ASSYSILANEKLF

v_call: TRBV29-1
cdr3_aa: SAAVGLDEKLF

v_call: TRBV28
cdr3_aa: ASSKTSGGYNEQF

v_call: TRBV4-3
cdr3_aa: ASSQGLGISYEQY

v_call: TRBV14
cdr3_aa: ASSPPGLWGHTQY

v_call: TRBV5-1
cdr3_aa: ASMRTGGADTQY

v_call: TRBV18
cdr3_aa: ASSPLSGRGYEQY

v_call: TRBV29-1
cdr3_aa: SVLSETQTGEQY

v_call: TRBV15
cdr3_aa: ATSRPGQGPEAF

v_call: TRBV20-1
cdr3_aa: SATEPEAF

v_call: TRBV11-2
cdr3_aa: ASSPVGTSVYNEQF

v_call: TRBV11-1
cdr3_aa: ASSPPPGLEGADTQY

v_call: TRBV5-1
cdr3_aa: ASSGDSQQRYQETQY

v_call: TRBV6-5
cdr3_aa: ASSSPGTGSNQPQH